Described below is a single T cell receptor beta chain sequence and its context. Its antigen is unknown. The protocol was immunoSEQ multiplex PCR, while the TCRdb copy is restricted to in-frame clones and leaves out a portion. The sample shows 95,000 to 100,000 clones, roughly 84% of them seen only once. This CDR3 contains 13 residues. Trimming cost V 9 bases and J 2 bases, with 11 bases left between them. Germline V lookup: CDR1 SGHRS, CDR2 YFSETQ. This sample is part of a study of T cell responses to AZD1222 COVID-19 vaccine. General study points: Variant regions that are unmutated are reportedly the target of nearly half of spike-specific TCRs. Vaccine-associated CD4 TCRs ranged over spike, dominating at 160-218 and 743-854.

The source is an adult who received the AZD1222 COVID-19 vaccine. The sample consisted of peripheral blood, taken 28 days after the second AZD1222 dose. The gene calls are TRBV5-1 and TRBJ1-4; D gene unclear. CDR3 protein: CATSSTTNEKLFF. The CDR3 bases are TGCGCCACCTCGTCGACGACTAATGAAAAACTGTTTTTT.